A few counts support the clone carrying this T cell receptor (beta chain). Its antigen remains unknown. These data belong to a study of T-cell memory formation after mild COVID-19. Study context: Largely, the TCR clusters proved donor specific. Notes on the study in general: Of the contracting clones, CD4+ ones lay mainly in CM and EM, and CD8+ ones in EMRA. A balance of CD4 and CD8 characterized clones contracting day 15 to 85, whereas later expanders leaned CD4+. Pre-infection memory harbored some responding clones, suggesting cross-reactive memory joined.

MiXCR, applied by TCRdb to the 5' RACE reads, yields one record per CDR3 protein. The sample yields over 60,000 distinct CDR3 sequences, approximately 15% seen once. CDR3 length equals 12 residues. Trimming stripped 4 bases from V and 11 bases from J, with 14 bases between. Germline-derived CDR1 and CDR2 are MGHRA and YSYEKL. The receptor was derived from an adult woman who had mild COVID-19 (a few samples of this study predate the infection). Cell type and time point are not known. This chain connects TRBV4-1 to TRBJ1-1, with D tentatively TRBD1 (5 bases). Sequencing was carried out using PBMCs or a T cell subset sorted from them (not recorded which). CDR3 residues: CASSPQGRDAFF. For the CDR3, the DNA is TGCGCCAGCAGCCCGCAGGGTAGGGACGCTTTCTTT.